What follows is one T cell receptor (beta chain) and its context. What it binds is not known. The CDR3 runs to 14 residues. Trimming shortened V by 1 base and J by 7 bases, and 11 bases separated the two germline ends. This specimen comes from a study of T-cell reconstitution after alpha-beta-depleted transplantation in children. General study results and limits: Where some patients showed high TCRbeta diversity at day 60, it came from recipient T cells and thymic progenitors that had survived. Fresh T-cell production supplied most of the T-cell counts and diversity seen one year after transplant.

Preparation of the TCRbeta library used unique molecular identifiers. Each CDR3 protein gets one entry after TCRdb re-called the PCR reads with MiXCR. This sample has 90,000 to 130,000 distinct CDR3 sequences, with about 9.4% found just once. This clonotype originated in a boy younger than 10 with acute lymphoblastic leukemia, due to receive a stem cell transplant. This chain links TRBV12-3 or TRBV12-4 with TRBJ1-5, with D perhaps matching TRBD1 (5 bases). Sample: PBMCs, taken before TCRalphabeta/CD19-depleted stem cell transplant. The CDR3 reads CASSLVAGYQPQHF. DNA of the CDR3: TGTGCCAGCAGTTTAGTAGCAGGGTACCAGCCCCAGCATTTT.